These 31 T cell receptor beta chains were all obtained from the same sample, sequenced in a study of blood T cell repertoires in COVID-19. The repertoire was sequenced with immunoSEQ multiplex PCR; TCRdb's copy has only in-frame clones and lacks some. The top ten hold approximately 5.3% of the sample, which has roughly 300,000 clones, nearly 90% seen once. Sequencing input: PBMCs or T cells enriched from blood (not recorded which). These receptors were collected from a woman aged 25 to 39 who had recovered from COVID-19.

The chain recombines TRBV9 with TRBJ2-5; perhaps TRBD2 as D (5 bases). The germline V gene encodes CDR1 SGDLS and CDR2 YYNGEE. The CDR3 totals 14 residues. The V end lost 0 bases, the J end lost 1 base, and 7 bases lay between the germline ends. The chain's CDR3 is CASSVAGSQETQYF. As DNA, the CDR3 is TGTGCCAGCAGCGTAGCGGGGAGCCAAGAGACCCAGTACTTC.

The sample holds one count of this clone. V is TRBV27 and J is TRBJ2-7; D may be TRBD2 (7 bases). V was shortened by 0 bases and J by 6 bases, with 15 bases between the two germline ends. The CDR3 sequence is 15 residues long. Germline V gene lookup returns CDR1 MNHEY and CDR2 SMNVEV (reference sequence). CDR3 protein: CASSLSHGGAREQYF. As DNA, the CDR3 is TGTGCCAGCAGTTTATCGCATGGGGGGGCCCGCGAGCAGTACTTC.

The rearrangement uses TRBV27 and TRBJ1-2, with TRBD1 identical over 7 bases. The CDR3 length is 13 residues. Germline CDR1 reads MNHEY; CDR2 reads SMNVEV (reference sequence). V gave up 5 bases and J gave up 4 bases; unmatched junction bases: 4. The CDR3 protein is CASSLQGFYGYTF. The CDR3 DNA reads as TGTGCCAGCAGTCTACAGGGGTTCTATGGCTACACCTTC.

The CDR3 sequence: CATSRDKREKYGYTF. CDR3 DNA: TGTGCCACCAGCAGAGATAAAAGGGAGAAATATGGCTACACCTTC. The genes are TRBV15 and TRBJ1-2; D gene uncertain. Trimming removed 0 bases at V and 5 bases at J, with 13 bases between. CDR3 length: 15 amino acids. Germline V gene data show CDR1 as LNHNV and CDR2 as YYDKDF (reference sequence). Together with reference TRBV15 and TRBJ1-2, the CDR3 gives the full variable domain: DAMVIQNPRYQVTQFGKPVTLSCSQTLNHNVMYWYQQKSSQAPKLLFHYYDKDFNNEADTPDNFQSRRPNTSFCFLDIRSPGLGDTAMYLCATSRDKREKYGYTFGSGTRLTVV.

The gene calls are TRBV6-5 and TRBJ1-2; D perhaps matches TRBD1 (6 bases). Trimming pared 6 bases from V and 4 bases from J, leaving 15 bases between. CDR1 is MNHEY and CDR2 is SVGAGI in the germline V gene. CDR3 length: 14 amino acids. CDR3 in amino acids: CASSDRPPSYGYTF. The CDR3 DNA sequence: TGTGCCAGCAGCGACAGGCCGCCTAGCTATGGCTACACCTTC.

This chain uses TRBV9 with TRBJ2-1, with TRBD1 matching 9 bases. V was clipped by 0 bases and J by 7 bases; unmatched bases: 5. Germline lookup yields CDR1 SGDLS and CDR2 YYNGEE. The CDR3 loop spans 15 amino acids. CDR3 region: CASSVEGTGLNEQFF. CDR3 sequence (DNA): TGTGCCAGCAGCGTAGAGGGGACAGGGCTTAATGAGCAGTTCTTC.

This chain joins TRBV19 and TRBJ1-5; 9 positions agree with TRBD1. The CDR3 totals 15 residues. The V gene's germline CDR1 is LNHDA and CDR2 SQIVND (reference sequence). V was clipped by 5 bases and J by 6 bases; unmatched bases: 8. The CDR3 is CASSRGQGTIQPQHF. The CDR3, as DNA: TGTGCCAGTAGTCGCGGACAGGGGACTATTCAGCCCCAGCATTTT.

This chain joins TRBV19 and TRBJ2-2; D is ambiguous. Trimming removed 4 bases at V and 1 base at J, with 4 bases between. The CDR3 is made up of 13 amino acids. Germline V gene data show CDR1 as LNHDA and CDR2 as SQIVND (reference sequence). The CDR3: CASSTLNTGELFF. CDR3 coding DNA: TGTGCCAGTAGTACCCTGAACACCGGGGAGCTGTTTTTT.

This clone has a handful of counts. The CDR3 reads CAWSVSYRTEAFF. DNA for the CDR3: TGTGCCTGGAGTGTAAGTTATCGGACTGAAGCTTTCTTT. The J gene is TRBJ1-1, the V gene TRBV30; D not resolved. The ends were cut back, 0 bases at V and 5 bases at J, with 10 bases in the middle. The germline V gene encodes CDR1 GTSNPN and CDR2 SVGIG (reference sequence). The CDR3 length is 13 residues.

The rearrangement uses TRBV30 and TRBJ1-1; D perhaps matches TRBD1 (6 bases). The CDR3 sequence is 13 residues long. Deletions cut 4 bases from V and 0 bases from J, with 9 bases between. From germline, CDR1 is GTSNPN and CDR2 SVGIG (reference sequence). CDR3 in DNA: TGTGCCTGGAAAACAGGGATGAACACTGAAGCTTTCTTT. Residues: CAWKTGMNTEAFF.

The chain joins TRBV19 to TRBJ2-1, with D unclear. Germline V gene sequence: CDR1 LNHDA, CDR2 SQIVND (reference sequence). V dropped 7 bases and J dropped 6 bases, with 7 bases sitting between them. CDR3 length: 11 amino acids. CDR3 in amino acids: CASTSTNEQFF. CDR3 nucleotides: TGTGCCAGTACCTCTACCAATGAGCAGTTCTTC.

V usage is TRBV27 and J usage is TRBJ1-2; possible D gene TRBD1, 5 bases. This CDR3 has 13 residues. Germline loops: CDR1 MNHEY, CDR2 SMNVEV (reference sequence). Trimming shortened V by 6 bases and J by 4 bases, and 12 bases separated the two germline ends. CDR3 sequence (DNA): TGTGCCAGCAGGGCCCAGGGTACCTATGGCTACACCTTC. Its protein product is CASRAQGTYGYTF.

This chain uses TRBV30 with TRBJ2-7; D perhaps matches TRBD1 (5 bases). CDR3 length: 16 residues. The germline V and J ends were trimmed by 3 bases and 0 bases, with 18 bases remaining between them. Germline lookup yields CDR1 GTSNPN and CDR2 SVGIG (reference sequence). CDR3 in DNA: TGTGCCTGGAGGCCCAACTGGGGCAGCCTCTCCTACGAGCAGTACTTC. Residues: CAWRPNWGSLSYEQYF.

This clone came up once. The rearrangement uses TRBV9 and TRBJ1-5; the match to TRBD1 covers 7 bases. The germline CDR1 and CDR2 sequences are SGDLS and YYNGEE. This CDR3 has 14 amino acids. Germline trimming cut 0 bases from V and 6 bases from J; bases unmatched to any gene: 3. The CDR3 DNA reads as TGTGCCAGCAGCGTAGGGACAGGCCGTCAGCCCCAGCATTTT. Protein: CASSVGTGRQPQHF.

The V and J genes are TRBV28 and TRBJ1-3; D unclear. The V end lost 7 bases, the J end lost 2 bases, and 12 bases lay between the germline ends. The germline CDR1 and CDR2 sequences are MDHEN and SYDVKM. The CDR3 is made up of 14 amino acids. The CDR3: CASTWQITGNTIYF. CDR3 coding DNA: TGTGCCAGCACCTGGCAAATAACTGGAAACACCATATATTTT.

The chain is built from TRBV11-2 and TRBJ2-4; a weak D match, TRBD1 (7 bases). The CDR3 has 16 residues. The germline V gene encodes CDR1 SGHAT and CDR2 FQNNGV. V lost 1 base and J lost 9, with 19 bases in between. CDR3 in DNA: TGTGCCAGCAGCTTAGTGGGCAGGGGGAGGATGGGCATTCAGTACTTC. Encoded protein: CASSLVGRGRMGIQYF.

The chain uses TRBV5-6 and TRBJ2-3, with 8 bases fitting TRBD2. CDR1 is SGHDT, CDR2 YYEEEE, per germline. Germline trimming cut 4 bases from V and 0 bases from J; bases unmatched to any gene: 10. This CDR3 has 17 residues. The CDR3 DNA follows: TGTGCCAGCAGCCCGGAGGCTAGCGGGCGCAGCACAGATACGCAGTATTTT. Translation: CASSPEASGRSTDTQYF.

The chain joins TRBV5-1 to TRBJ2-5; TRBD2 matches at 8 bases. Losses at the gene ends were 4 bases for V and 5 bases for J; bases not matched to a gene: 10. Germline lookup yields CDR1 SGHRS and CDR2 YFSETQ. The CDR3 runs 15 residues. Here the CDR3 reads CASSLGAGVSETQYF. The CDR3 nucleotides are TGCGCCAGCAGCCTGGGAGCGGGGGTTTCGGAGACCCAGTACTTC. Combining the CDR3 with reference TRBV5-1 and TRBJ2-5 gives the whole variable domain KAGVTQTPRYLIKTRGQQVTLSCSPISGHRSVSWYQQTPGQGLQFLFEYFSETQRNKGNFPGRFSGRQFSNSRSEMNVSTLELGDSALYLCASSLGAGVSETQYFGPGTRLLVL.

The gene calls are TRBV29-1 and TRBJ1-2; D is ambiguous. Deletions cut 7 bases from V and 7 bases from J, with 13 bases between. Germline V CDR1 and CDR2: SQVTM, ANQGSEA. CDR3 length: 11 amino acids. The CDR3 here is CSAGSSFGYTF. CDR3 DNA sequence: TGCAGCGCCGGTAGTAGCTTTGGCTACACCTTC.

This rearrangement joins TRBV12-3 or TRBV12-4 to TRBJ1-2, with D perhaps matching TRBD1 (5 bases). Between the trimmed V and J ends, which lost 7 bases and 2 bases, there was a span of 11 bases. This CDR3 contains 13 residues. The CDR3 loop reads CASTRQNNYGYTF. The CDR3, as DNA: TGTGCCAGCACCCGACAGAACAACTATGGCTACACCTTC.

The V call is TRBV18, the J call TRBJ2-7; no clear D. CDR1 is KGHSH, CDR2 LQKENI, per germline. V gave up 2 bases and J gave up 0 bases, with 11 bases separating them. The CDR3 length is 15 residues. DNA of the CDR3: TGTGCCAGCTCACCAGTCCACAAACCCTCCTACGAGCAGTACTTC. This codes for CASSPVHKPSYEQYF.

The V gene is TRBV7-2, the J gene TRBJ1-6, with D possibly matching TRBD1 (5 bases). The CDR3 covers 15 residues. Trimming took off 3 bases at V and 2 bases at J, with 8 bases between the two ends. Germline lookup yields CDR1 SGHTA and CDR2 FQGNSA. The CDR3 DNA reads TGTGCCAGCAGCTTGGCAGGGACCTATAATTCACCCCTCCACTTT. Translated: CASSLAGTYNSPLHF.

The chain recombines TRBV6-5 with TRBJ1-1, with no clear D. This CDR3 has 15 residues. The V gene's germline CDR1 is MNHEY and CDR2 SVGAGI. V was trimmed by 5 bases and J by 2 bases, leaving 15 bases between them. The CDR3 DNA follows: TGTGCCAGCAGTCCCCGGCGGCGGAGCAACACTGAAGCTTTCTTT. It encodes CASSPRRRSNTEAFF.

The rearrangement links TRBV6-2 or TRBV6-3 to TRBJ2-3; TRBD1 might be the D (6 bases). Germline V gene lookup returns CDR1 MNHEY and CDR2 SVGEGT. Deletions cut 0 bases from V and 4 bases from J, with 17 bases between. CDR3 length: 17 residues. As DNA, the CDR3 is TGTGCCAGCAGTTACTCGAACCTGGACGGGACACCAGATACGCAGTATTTT. It yields the protein CASSYSNLDGTPDTQYF.

The J gene is TRBJ2-5, the V gene TRBV19; the D is unclear. Germline V gene sequence: CDR1 LNHDA, CDR2 SQIVND (reference sequence). Trimming took 5 bases from V and 2 from J, leaving 18 bases between them. The CDR3 is made up of 16 amino acids. The CDR3 region is CASSPGNLPLQETQYF. The CDR3 DNA follows: TGTGCCAGTAGTCCGGGTAACCTACCTCTTCAAGAGACCCAGTACTTC.

The V gene is TRBV5-6, the J gene TRBJ2-7; D unresolved. V lost 4 bases and J lost 3, with 14 bases in between. CDR3 size: 14 residues. In germline, CDR1 is SGHDT, CDR2 YYEEEE. In nucleotides, the CDR3 is TGTGCCAGCAGCCCTGGGCCGTCCGTCTACGAGCAGTACTTC. It translates to CASSPGPSVYEQYF.

The V gene is TRBV27, the J gene TRBJ2-1; D unresolved. The CDR3 runs 12 residues. Germline V gives CDR1 MNHEY, CDR2 SMNVEV (reference sequence). The ends were cut back, 5 bases at V and 6 bases at J, with 8 bases in the middle. Written as DNA, the CDR3 is TGTGCCAGCAGTCCCCTGAGCAATGAGCAGTTCTTC. Residues: CASSPLSNEQFF.

This chain links TRBV11-2 with TRBJ2-2; 8 nucleotides align to TRBD2. After removal of 2 bases from V and 5 bases from J, the junction contained 10 bases not matched to a gene. This CDR3 is built from 17 residues. CDR1 SGHAT and CDR2 FQNNGV come from the germline V gene. This CDR3 reads CASSLMARGAWTGELFF. In DNA form, the CDR3 reads TGTGCCAGCAGCTTAATGGCGCGGGGGGCCTGGACCGGGGAGCTGTTTTTT.

This rearrangement joins TRBV5-1 to TRBJ2-1; 9 bases are shared with TRBD2. Germline values: CDR1 SGHRS, CDR2 YFSETQ. This CDR3 comprises 17 residues. V lost 2 bases, J lost 0 bases, and 6 bases stayed unmatched. CDR3 loop: CASSFSGGPSSYNEQFF. CDR3 DNA: TGCGCCAGCAGCTTCAGCGGGGGGCCGAGCTCCTACAATGAGCAGTTCTTC. The whole variable domain, remainder taken from reference TRBV5-1 and TRBJ2-1, is KAGVTQTPRYLIKTRGQQVTLSCSPISGHRSVSWYQQTPGQGLQFLFEYFSETQRNKGNFPGRFSGRQFSNSRSEMNVSTLELGDSALYLCASSFSGGPSSYNEQFFGPGTRLTVL.

The genes are TRBV10-3 and TRBJ1-4; D is unclear. V was pared by 11 bases and J by 0 bases, with 10 bases between. CDR3 size: 13 residues. The V gene's germline CDR1 is ENHRY and CDR2 SYGVKD. CDR3 amino acids: CAGRRATNEKLFF. CDR3 DNA sequence: TGTGCCGGAAGGAGAGCAACTAATGAAAAACTGTTTTTT.

The gene calls are TRBV7-9 and TRBJ1-4; 8 nucleotides match TRBD1. After removal of 6 bases from V and 5 bases from J, the junction contained 5 bases not matched to a gene. The CDR3 is made up of 14 amino acids. Germline-derived CDR1 and CDR2 are SEHNR and FQNEAQ (reference sequence). The CDR3 protein is CASSTGTGNEKLFF. The CDR3 region has the DNA TGTGCCAGCAGTACCGGGACAGGCAATGAAAAACTGTTTTTT.